The 9 T cell receptor beta chains listed next were all sequenced from one sample in a study of blood T cell repertoires in COVID-19. Sequencing used immunoSEQ multiplex PCR; TCRdb keeps in-frame clones, though not all of them. The table has about 190,000 clones, 70% to 80% seen once. Sequencing was carried out using peripheral blood. The receptors come from a man between 50 and 59 years old who had recovered from COVID-19.

The V call is TRBV11-2, the J call TRBJ2-7, with 7 bases aligning to TRBD2. CDR1 and CDR2 from the germline V gene are SGHAT and FQNNGV. With V trimmed by 3 bases and J by 4 bases, 3 bases remained unmatched. The CDR3 consists of 13 residues. DNA of the CDR3: TGTGCCAGCAGCTTTTGGGGGGGGTACGAGCAGTACTTC. Its translation: CASSFWGGYEQYF.

The gene calls are TRBV18 and TRBJ1-3, with unresolved D. From germline, CDR1 is KGHSH and CDR2 LQKENI. The V end was cut by 1 base, the J end by 0 bases, with 10 bases between. The length of the CDR3 is 16 residues. The chain's CDR3 is CASSPQNTISGNTIYF. DNA for the CDR3: TGTGCCAGCTCACCACAAAACACTATCTCTGGAAACACCATATATTTT.

CDR3 region: CAISDTGFADTQYF. For the CDR3, the DNA is TGTGCCATCAGTGATACGGGTTTCGCAGATACGCAGTATTTT. This chain connects TRBV10-3 to TRBJ2-3; unclear D gene. CDR1 and CDR2 (germline): ENHRY, SYGVKD. The germline V and J ends were trimmed by 3 bases and 4 bases, with 11 bases remaining between them. The CDR3 sequence is 14 residues long.

V gene TRBV9 combines with J gene TRBJ1-6, with 9 bases aligning to TRBD1. The CDR3 spans 15 residues. The trim removed 3 bases at V and 11 bases at J, leaving 9 bases unmatched. Germline assignment: CDR1 SGDLS and CDR2 YYNGEE. CDR3 amino acids: CASSASGTGKAPLHF. CDR3 sequence (DNA): TGTGCCAGCAGCGCCTCCGGGACAGGGAAGGCACCCCTCCACTTT. Full variable domain (outside the CDR3, taken from reference TRBV9 and TRBJ1-6): DSGVTQTPKHLITATGQRVTLRCSPRSGDLSVYWYQQSLDQGLQFLIQYYNGEERAKGNILERFSAQQFPDLHSELNLSSLELGDSALYFCASSASGTGKAPLHFGNGTRLTVT.

J is TRBJ2-3 and V is TRBV11-2; possibly TRBD2 for D (5 bases). The CDR3 has 14 residues. V lost 8 bases, J lost 6 bases, and 18 bases lay in between. Germline CDR1 SGHAT, CDR2 FQNNGV. CDR3 in amino acids: CASGLYSFEDTQYF. As DNA, the CDR3 is TGTGCCAGCGGACTCTACAGTTTTGAGGATACGCAGTATTTT.

V and J are TRBV7-2 and TRBJ2-3, with 9 positions matching TRBD2. The CDR3 is 18 amino acids. Germline CDR1 SGHTA, CDR2 FQGNSA. The V and J ends lost 6 bases and 4 bases, in that order; junction bases with no gene match: 17. CDR3: CASRTGPTGGRAPDTQYF. DNA of the CDR3: TGTGCCAGCAGAACCGGGCCCACTGGCGGGAGGGCCCCAGATACGCAGTATTTT.

The chain couples TRBV18 to TRBJ2-6; D possibly corresponds to TRBD1 (6 bases). Trimming took off 2 bases at V and 0 bases at J, with 14 bases between the two ends. Germline loops: CDR1 KGHSH, CDR2 LQKENI. The CDR3 runs 18 residues. The CDR3: CASSPMGTSFSGANVLTF. As DNA, the CDR3 is TGTGCCAGCTCACCAATGGGGACATCCTTCTCTGGGGCCAACGTCCTGACTTTC.

J is TRBJ2-1 and V is TRBV5-1; the match to TRBD2 covers 12 bases. Germline CDR1 SGHRS, CDR2 YFSETQ. With 4 bases clipped from V and 5 bases from J, the junction kept 7 bases outside the gene matches. This CDR3 spans 16 amino acids. In DNA, the CDR3 is TGCGCCAGCAGCATACGGAGACTAGCGGGAGACAATGAGCAGTTCTTC. Its protein is CASSIRRLAGDNEQFF.

This clone was picked up a small number of times. The chain links TRBV10-3 to TRBJ2-2, with TRBD2 identical over 8 bases. Germline-derived CDR1 and CDR2 are ENHRY and SYGVKD. The CDR3 covers 15 residues. V was pared by 5 bases and J by 7 bases, with 9 bases of the junction left unmatched. The DNA of the CDR3 is TGTGCCATCAGTTATGCGGGAGGAACGGGCGGGGAGCTGTTTTTT. Residues: CAISYAGGTGGELFF.